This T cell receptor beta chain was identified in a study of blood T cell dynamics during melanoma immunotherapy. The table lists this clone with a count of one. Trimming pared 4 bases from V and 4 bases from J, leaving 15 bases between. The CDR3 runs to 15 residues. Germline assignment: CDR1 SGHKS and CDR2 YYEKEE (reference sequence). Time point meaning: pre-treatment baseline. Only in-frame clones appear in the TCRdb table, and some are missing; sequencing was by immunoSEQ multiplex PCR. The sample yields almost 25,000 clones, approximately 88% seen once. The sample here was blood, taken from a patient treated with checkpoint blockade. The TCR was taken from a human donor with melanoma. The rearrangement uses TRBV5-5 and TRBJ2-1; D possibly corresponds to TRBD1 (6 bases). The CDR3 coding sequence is TGTGCCAGCAGCCAAATAAAACAGGGTTACAATGAGCAGTTCTTC. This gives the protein CASSQIKQGYNEQFF.